There are many counts of the clone carrying this TCR beta chain. Its specificity is unknown. The data are from a study of metastatic and nonmetastatic thyroid tumors. At the level of the study: Peripheral blood and tumor or nodule samples from malignant and benign thyroid patients were compared.

The CDR3 has 15 amino acids. Germline CDR1 and CDR2: SGHRS and YFSETQ. The junction had 4 bases not matched to a gene; V was cut back by 5 bases and J by 2 bases. Study outcomes and limitations: It was reportedly found that TCR beta diversity was significantly higher in malignant thyroid tumors than in benign nodules, a difference seen in both blood and tumor samples.

Patients underwent thyroid surgery, and none had received any treatment before it. How the authors handled the data: The study took CDR3 differences across clinicopathological groups and made a distant-metastasis classifier for papillary thyroid cancer from them. TCRdb ran MiXCR on the PCR reads. The V and J calls follow TCRdb's processing rather than the paper's. This table has some 40,000 clones, 19% appearing once. Sequenced material: blood. The source is a female donor with papillary thyroid cancer or a benign thyroid nodule (not recorded which). Some clones in this sample may be carry-over from other donors' samples. J is TRBJ2-3 and V is TRBV5-1, with TRBD2 identical over 11 bases. CDR3 bases: TGCGCCAGCAGAAGACTAGCGGGACCCACAGATACGCAGTATTTT. Its protein product is CASRRLAGPTDTQYF. Looking up the rest from reference TRBV5-1 and TRBJ2-3 gives the full variable domain: KAGVTQTPRYLIKTRGQQVTLSCSPISGHRSVSWYQQTPGQGLQFLFEYFSETQRNKGNFPGRFSGRQFSNSRSEMNVSTLELGDSALYLCASRRLAGPTDTQYFGPGTRLTVL.